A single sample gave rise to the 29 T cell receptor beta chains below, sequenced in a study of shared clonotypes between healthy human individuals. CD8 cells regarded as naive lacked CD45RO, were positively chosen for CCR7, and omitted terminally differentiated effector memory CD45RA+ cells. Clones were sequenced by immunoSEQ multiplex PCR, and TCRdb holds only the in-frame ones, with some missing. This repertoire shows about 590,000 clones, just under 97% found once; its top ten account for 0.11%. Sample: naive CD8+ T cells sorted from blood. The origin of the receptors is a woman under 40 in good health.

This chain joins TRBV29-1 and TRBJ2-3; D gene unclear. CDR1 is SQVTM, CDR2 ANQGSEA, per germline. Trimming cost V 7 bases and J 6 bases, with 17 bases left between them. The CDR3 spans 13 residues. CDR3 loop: CSDASGVSDTQYF. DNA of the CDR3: TGCAGCGACGCCTCTGGGGTGTCGGATACGCAGTATTTT.

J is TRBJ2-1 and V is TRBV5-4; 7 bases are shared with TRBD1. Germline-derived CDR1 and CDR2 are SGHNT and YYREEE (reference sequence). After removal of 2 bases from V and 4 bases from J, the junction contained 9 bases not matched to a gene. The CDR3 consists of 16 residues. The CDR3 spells CASSLGQVDPYNEQFF. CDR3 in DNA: TGTGCCAGCAGCTTAGGACAGGTCGACCCGTACAATGAGCAGTTCTTC.

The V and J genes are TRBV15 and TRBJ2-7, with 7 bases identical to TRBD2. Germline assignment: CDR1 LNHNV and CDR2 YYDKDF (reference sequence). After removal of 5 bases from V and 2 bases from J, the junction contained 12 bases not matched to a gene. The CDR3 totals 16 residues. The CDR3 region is CATSPRGVAVTYEQYF. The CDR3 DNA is TGTGCCACCAGCCCCCGGGGGGTAGCGGTAACCTACGAGCAGTACTTC.

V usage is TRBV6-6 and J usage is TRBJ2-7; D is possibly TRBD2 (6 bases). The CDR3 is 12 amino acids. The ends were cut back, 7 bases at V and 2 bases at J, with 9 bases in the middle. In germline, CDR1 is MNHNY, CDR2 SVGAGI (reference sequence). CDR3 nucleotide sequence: TGTGCCAGCAAGACGGGGGCCTACGAGCAGTACTTC. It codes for CASKTGAYEQYF.

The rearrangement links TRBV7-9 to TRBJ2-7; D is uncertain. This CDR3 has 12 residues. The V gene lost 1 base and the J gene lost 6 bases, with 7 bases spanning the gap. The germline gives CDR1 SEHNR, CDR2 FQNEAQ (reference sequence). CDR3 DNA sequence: TGTGCCAGCAGCTTAGATTCTGCCGAGCAGTACTTC. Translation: CASSLDSAEQYF.

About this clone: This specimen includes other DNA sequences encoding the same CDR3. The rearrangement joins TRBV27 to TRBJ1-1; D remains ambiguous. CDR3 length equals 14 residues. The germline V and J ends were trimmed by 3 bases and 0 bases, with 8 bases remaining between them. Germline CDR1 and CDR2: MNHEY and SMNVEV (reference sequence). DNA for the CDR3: TGTGCCAGCAGTTTGGGTTCCTTGAACACTGAAGCTTTCTTT. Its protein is CASSLGSLNTEAFF.

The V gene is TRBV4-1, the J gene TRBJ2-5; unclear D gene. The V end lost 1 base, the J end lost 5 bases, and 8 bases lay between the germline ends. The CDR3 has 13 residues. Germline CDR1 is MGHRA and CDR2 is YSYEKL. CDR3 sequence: CASSQGVLETQYF. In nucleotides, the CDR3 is TGCGCCAGCAGCCAAGGGGTTCTTGAGACCCAGTACTTC.

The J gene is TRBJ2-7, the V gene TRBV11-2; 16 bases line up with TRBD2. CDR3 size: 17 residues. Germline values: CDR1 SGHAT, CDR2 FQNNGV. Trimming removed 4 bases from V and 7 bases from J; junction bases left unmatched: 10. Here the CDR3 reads CASSYSGTSGRAKEQYF. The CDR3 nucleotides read TGTGCCAGCAGCTACTCCGGGACTAGCGGGAGGGCCAAGGAGCAGTACTTC.

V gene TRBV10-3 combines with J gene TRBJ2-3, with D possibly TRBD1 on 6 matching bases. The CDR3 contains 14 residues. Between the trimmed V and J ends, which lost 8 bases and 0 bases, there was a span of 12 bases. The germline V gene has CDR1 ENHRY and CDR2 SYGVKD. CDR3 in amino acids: CAIVSGTSTDTQYF. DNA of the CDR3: TGTGCCATCGTCTCCGGGACAAGCACAGATACGCAGTATTTT.

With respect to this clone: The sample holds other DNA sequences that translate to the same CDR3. The CDR3 here is CASSLRDTDYEQYF. As DNA, the CDR3 is TGCGCCAGCAGCCTCCGGGACACAGACTACGAGCAGTACTTC. V usage is TRBV4-1 and J usage is TRBJ2-7, with D perhaps TRBD1 (6 bases). V was clipped by 4 bases and J by 3 bases, with 13 bases between them. Germline V CDR1 and CDR2: MGHRA, YSYEKL. The CDR3 is 14 amino acids.

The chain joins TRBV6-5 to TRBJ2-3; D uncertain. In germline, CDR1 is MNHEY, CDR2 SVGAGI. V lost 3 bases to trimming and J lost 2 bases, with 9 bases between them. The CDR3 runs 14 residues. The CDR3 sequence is CASSYEQATDTQYF. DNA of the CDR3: TGTGCCAGCAGTTATGAGCAGGCCACAGATACGCAGTATTTT.

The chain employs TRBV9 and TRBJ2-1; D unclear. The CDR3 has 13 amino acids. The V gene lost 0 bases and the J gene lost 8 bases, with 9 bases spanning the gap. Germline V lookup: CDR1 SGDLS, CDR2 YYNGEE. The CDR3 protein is CASSVATRHEQFF. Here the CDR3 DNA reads TGTGCCAGCAGCGTAGCTACCCGACATGAGCAGTTCTTC.

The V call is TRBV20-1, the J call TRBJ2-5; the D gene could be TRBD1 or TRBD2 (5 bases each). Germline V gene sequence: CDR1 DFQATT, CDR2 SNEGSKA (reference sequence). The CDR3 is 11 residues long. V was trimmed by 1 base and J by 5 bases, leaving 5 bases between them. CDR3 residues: CSARGGETQYF. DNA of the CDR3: TGCAGTGCTAGAGGGGGGGAGACCCAGTACTTC.

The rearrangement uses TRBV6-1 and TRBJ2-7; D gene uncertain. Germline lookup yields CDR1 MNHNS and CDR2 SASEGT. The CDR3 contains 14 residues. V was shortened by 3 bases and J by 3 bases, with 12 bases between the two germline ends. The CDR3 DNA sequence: TGTGCCAGCAGTGAGGACGGGTCATACTACGAGCAGTACTTC. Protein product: CASSEDGSYYEQYF.

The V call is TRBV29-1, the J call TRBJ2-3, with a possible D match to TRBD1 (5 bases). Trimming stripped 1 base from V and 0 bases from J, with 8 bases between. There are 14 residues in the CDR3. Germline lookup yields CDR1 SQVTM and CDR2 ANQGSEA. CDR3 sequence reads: CSVEGQKSTDTQYF. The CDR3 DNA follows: TGCAGCGTTGAAGGACAGAAAAGCACAGATACGCAGTATTTT.

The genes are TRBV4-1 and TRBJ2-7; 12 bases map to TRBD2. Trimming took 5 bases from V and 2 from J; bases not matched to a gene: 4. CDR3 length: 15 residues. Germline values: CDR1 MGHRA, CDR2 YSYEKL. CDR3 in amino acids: CASSWTSGTTYEQYF. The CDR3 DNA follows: TGCGCCAGCAGCTGGACTAGCGGGACGACCTACGAGCAGTACTTC.

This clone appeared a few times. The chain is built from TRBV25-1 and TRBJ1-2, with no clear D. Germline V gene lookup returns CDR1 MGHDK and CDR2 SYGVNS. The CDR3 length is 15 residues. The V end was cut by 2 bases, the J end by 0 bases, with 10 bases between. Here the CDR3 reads CASSERVGTNYGYTF. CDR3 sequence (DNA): TGTGCCAGCAGTGAAAGGGTCGGCACTAACTATGGCTACACCTTC.

The CDR3 DNA sequence: TGTGCCAGCAGCCTCCTACCGGGACAGGGAACTTACGAGCAGTACTTC. The encoded protein is CASSLLPGQGTYEQYF. The chain employs TRBV14 and TRBJ2-7, with 9 bases identical to TRBD1. Germline V gives CDR1 SGHDN, CDR2 FVKESK. Trimming at V came to 4 bases and at J to 4 bases, leaving 11 bases not matched to a gene. The length of the CDR3 is 16 residues. Complete variable domain (other parts from reference TRBV14 and TRBJ2-7): EAGVTQFPSHSVIEKGQTVTLRCDPISGHDNLYWYRRVMGKEIKFLLHFVKESKQDESGMPNNRFLAERTGGTYSTLKVQPAELEDSGVYFCASSLLPGQGTYEQYFGPGTRLTVT.

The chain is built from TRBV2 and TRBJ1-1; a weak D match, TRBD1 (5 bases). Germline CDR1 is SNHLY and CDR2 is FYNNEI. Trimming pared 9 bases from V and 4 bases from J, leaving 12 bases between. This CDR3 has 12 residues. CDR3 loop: CASGGMGTEAFF. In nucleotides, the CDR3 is TGTGCCAGTGGGGGGATGGGCACTGAAGCTTTCTTT.

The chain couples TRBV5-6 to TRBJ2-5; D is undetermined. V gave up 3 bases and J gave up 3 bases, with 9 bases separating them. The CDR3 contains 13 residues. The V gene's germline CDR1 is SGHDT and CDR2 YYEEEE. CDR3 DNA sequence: TGTGCCAGCAGCTACGGGCCGAAAGAGACCCAGTACTTC. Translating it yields CASSYGPKETQYF.

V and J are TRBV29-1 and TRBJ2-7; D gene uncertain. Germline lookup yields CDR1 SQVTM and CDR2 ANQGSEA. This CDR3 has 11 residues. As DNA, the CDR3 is TGCCTCGGTCTCGGTGGAGACGAGCAGTACTTC. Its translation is CLGLGGDEQYF.

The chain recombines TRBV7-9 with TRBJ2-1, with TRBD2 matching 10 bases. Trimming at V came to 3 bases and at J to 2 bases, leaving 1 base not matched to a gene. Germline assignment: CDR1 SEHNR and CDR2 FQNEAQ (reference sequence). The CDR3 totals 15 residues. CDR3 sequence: CASSFLAGAYNEQFF. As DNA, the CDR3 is TGTGCCAGCAGCTTTCTAGCGGGAGCCTACAATGAGCAGTTCTTC.

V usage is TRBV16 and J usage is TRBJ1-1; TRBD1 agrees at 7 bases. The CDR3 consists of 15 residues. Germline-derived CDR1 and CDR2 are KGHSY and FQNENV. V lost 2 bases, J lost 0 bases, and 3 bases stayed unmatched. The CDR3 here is CASSQAQGMNTEAFF. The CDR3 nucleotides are TGTGCCAGCAGCCAAGCACAGGGGATGAACACTGAAGCTTTCTTT.

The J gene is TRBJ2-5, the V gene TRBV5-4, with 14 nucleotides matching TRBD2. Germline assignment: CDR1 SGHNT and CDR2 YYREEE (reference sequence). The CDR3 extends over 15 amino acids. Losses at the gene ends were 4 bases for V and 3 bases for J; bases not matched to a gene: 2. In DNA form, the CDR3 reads TGTGCCAGCAGCAAGGGACTAGCGGGAGAAGAGACCCAGTACTTC. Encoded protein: CASSKGLAGEETQYF.

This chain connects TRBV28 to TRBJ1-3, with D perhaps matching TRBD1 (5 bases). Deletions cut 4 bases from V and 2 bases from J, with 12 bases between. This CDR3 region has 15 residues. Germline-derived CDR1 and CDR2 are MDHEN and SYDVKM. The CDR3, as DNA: TGTGCCAGCAGTTCGGCTAGGGGACCTGGAAACACCATATATTTT. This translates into CASSSARGPGNTIYF.

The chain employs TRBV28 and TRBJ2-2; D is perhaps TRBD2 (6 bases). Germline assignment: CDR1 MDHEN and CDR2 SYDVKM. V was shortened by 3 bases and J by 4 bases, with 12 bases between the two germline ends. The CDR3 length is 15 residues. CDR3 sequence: CASSLVGGGTGELFF. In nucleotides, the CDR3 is TGTGCCAGCAGTTTGGTCGGGGGAGGCACCGGGGAGCTGTTTTTT.

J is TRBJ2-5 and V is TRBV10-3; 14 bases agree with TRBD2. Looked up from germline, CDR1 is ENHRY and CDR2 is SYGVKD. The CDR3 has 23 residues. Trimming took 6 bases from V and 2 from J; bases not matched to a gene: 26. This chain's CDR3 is CAIRLLAWAGLAGEAGVQETQYF. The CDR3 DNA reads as TGTGCCATCAGACTACTGGCCTGGGCGGGACTAGCGGGAGAGGCGGGGGTTCAAGAGACCCAGTACTTC.

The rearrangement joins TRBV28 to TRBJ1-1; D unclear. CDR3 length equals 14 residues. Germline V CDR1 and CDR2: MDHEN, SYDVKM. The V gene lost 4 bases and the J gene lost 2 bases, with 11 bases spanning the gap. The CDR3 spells CASSSPGRNTEAFF. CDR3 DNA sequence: TGTGCCAGCAGTTCCCCCGGACGAAACACTGAAGCTTTCTTT.

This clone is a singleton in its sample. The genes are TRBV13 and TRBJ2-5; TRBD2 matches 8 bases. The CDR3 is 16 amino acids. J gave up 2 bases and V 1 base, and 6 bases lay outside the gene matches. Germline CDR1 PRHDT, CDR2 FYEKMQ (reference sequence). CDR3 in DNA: TGTGCCAGCAGCTTAGAGACTAGCGAATCACAAGAGACCCAGTACTTC. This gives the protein CASSLETSESQETQYF.